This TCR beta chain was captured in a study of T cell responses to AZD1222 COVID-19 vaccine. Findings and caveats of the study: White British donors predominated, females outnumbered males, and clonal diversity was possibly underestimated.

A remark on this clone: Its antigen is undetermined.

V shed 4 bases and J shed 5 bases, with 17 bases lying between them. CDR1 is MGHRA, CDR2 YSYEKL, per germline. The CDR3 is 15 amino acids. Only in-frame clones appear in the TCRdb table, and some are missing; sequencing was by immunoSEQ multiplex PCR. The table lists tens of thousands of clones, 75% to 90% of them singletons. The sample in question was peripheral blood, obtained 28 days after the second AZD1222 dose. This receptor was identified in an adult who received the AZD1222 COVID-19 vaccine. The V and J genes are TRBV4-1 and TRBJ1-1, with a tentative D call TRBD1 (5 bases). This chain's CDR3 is CASSPSEQGRTEAFF. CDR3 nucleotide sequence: TGCGCCAGCAGCCCGTCAGAGCAGGGTAGGACTGAAGCTTTCTTT.